The 11 T cell receptor beta chains listed next were all sequenced from one sample in a study of cytomegalovirus exposure and HLA in healthy donors. Measured with immunoSEQ multiplex PCR; TCRdb has only the in-frame clones, and not every one. Seen here are approximately 100,000 clones, roughly 87% observed once, and the top ten hold 6.3%. Sequencing was done on a sample of PBMCs. The receptors were gathered from a man younger than 30 in good health and CMV-seropositive.

The rearrangement links TRBV6-5 to TRBJ2-3; D is unclear. The CDR3 contains 15 residues. The ends were cut back, 10 bases at V and 5 bases at J, with 22 bases in the middle. Germline-derived CDR1 and CDR2 are MNHEY and SVGAGI. CDR3 residues: CATLDRRSSGDTQYF. The CDR3 coding sequence is TGTGCCACCCTAGACCGGCGATCTAGTGGAGATACGCAGTATTTT.

The rearrangement links TRBV7-9 to TRBJ1-2, with D tentatively TRBD1 (6 bases). The germline CDR1 and CDR2 sequences are SEHNR and FQNEAQ (reference sequence). The CDR3 sequence is 16 residues long. Trimming removed 1 base from V and 3 bases from J, with 15 bases in between. The CDR3 here is CASSLDPWAGDYGYTF. The CDR3 DNA follows: TGTGCCAGCAGCTTAGACCCCTGGGCAGGGGACTATGGCTACACCTTC.

This rearrangement joins TRBV7-2 to TRBJ2-2; weak D call: TRBD1 (6 bases). Trimming shortened V by 6 bases and J by 8 bases, and 13 bases separated the two germline ends. This CDR3 spans 13 amino acids. The germline V gene encodes CDR1 SGHTA and CDR2 FQGNSA. CDR3 amino acids: CASSSYQGGELFF. In DNA, the CDR3 is TGTGCCAGCAGTTCCTACCAGGGGGGGGAGCTGTTTTTT.

The chain has TRBV5-1 and TRBJ2-1, with 8 bases identical to TRBD1. The V and J ends lost 0 bases and 0 bases, in that order; junction bases with no gene match: 2. CDR1 is SGHRS, CDR2 YFSETQ, per germline. CDR3 length: 16 amino acids. The CDR3 here is CASSLDRGSSYNEQFF. CDR3 nucleotide sequence: TGCGCCAGCAGCTTGGACAGGGGGAGCTCCTACAATGAGCAGTTCTTC.

The chain carries TRBV11-2 and TRBJ1-1; no reliable D call. Trimming removed 1 base from V and 10 bases from J, with 13 bases in between. Germline V CDR1 and CDR2: SGHAT, FQNNGV. The CDR3 length is 13 residues. The CDR3 DNA reads TGTGCCAGCAGCTTAGCCGTTTCCTCCGGAGCTTTCTTT. It is translated as CASSLAVSSGAFF.

The V and J genes are TRBV7-9 and TRBJ2-1; TRBD2 matches at 8 bases. The junction had 3 bases not matched to a gene; V was cut back by 5 bases and J by 0 bases. The CDR3 totals 15 residues. Germline CDR1 SEHNR, CDR2 FQNEAQ (reference sequence). The CDR3 sequence: CASSVSGGSYNEQFF. The DNA for the CDR3 is TGTGCCAGCAGCGTGAGCGGGGGCTCCTACAATGAGCAGTTCTTC.

The rearrangement links TRBV11-2 to TRBJ2-3; the D is unclear. In germline, CDR1 is SGHAT, CDR2 FQNNGV. The CDR3 is 15 residues long. V lost 6 bases and J lost 0, with 13 bases in between. CDR3 loop: CASSKVGSSTDTQYF. In nucleotides, the CDR3 is TGTGCCAGCAGTAAGGTGGGCAGTAGCACAGATACGCAGTATTTT.

This clone has a single count. The chain links TRBV11-2 to TRBJ2-7; D is unresolved. Germline V gene data show CDR1 as SGHAT and CDR2 as FQNNGV. Trimming pared 0 bases from V and 7 bases from J, leaving 10 bases between. This CDR3 has 13 residues. The CDR3 loop is CASSLDRAGEQYF. For the CDR3, the DNA is TGTGCCAGCAGCTTAGACCGAGCAGGAGAGCAGTACTTC. Complete variable domain (other parts from reference TRBV11-2 and TRBJ2-7): EAGVAQSPRYKIIEKRQSVAFWCNPISGHATLYWYQQILGQGPKLLIQFQNNGVVDDSQLPKDRFSAERLKGVDSTLKIQPAKLEDSAVYLCASSLDRAGEQYFGPGTRLTVT.

The chain has TRBV5-1 and TRBJ2-5; TRBD2 is a possible D gene (7 bases). Trimming removed 4 bases at V and 5 bases at J, with 18 bases between. Germline V gene data show CDR1 as SGHRS and CDR2 as YFSETQ. CDR3 length equals 15 residues. As DNA, the CDR3 is TGCGCCAGCAGCCGTGACACGGGGGGCTCGGAGACCCAGTACTTC. This encodes CASSRDTGGSETQYF.

The chain combines TRBV4-2 with TRBJ1-5, with unresolved D. Trimming cost V 2 bases and J 5 bases, with 13 bases left between them. From germline, CDR1 is LGHNA and CDR2 YNFKEQ. The length of the CDR3 is 15 residues. CDR3 nucleotides: TGTGCCAGCAGCCAAAACCTTAGTCCGGATCAGCCCCAGCATTTT. It codes for CASSQNLSPDQPQHF.

V and J are TRBV4-3 and TRBJ1-5; no definite D call. Germline V gene lookup returns CDR1 LGHNA and CDR2 YSLEER. The CDR3 has 15 amino acids. V was pared by 0 bases and J by 9 bases, with 15 bases between. The CDR3 DNA is TGCGCCAGCAGCCAAGATCTAGAAGGGAGTCGGCCCCAGCATTTT. It codes for CASSQDLEGSRPQHF.